A selection of T cell receptor beta chains follows, all from one sample in a study of T cell repertoires in cytomegalovirus infection. Antigen specificity for these receptors is unknown. Each CDR3 protein gets one entry after TCRdb re-called the reads with MiXCR. Of about 78,000 distinct CDR3 sequences in the sample, about 40% were seen once. Source: CD8+ T cells from cultured PBMCs, taken from culture after CMV antigen stimulation. The receptors were gathered from a human donor in good health (CMV status not recorded). Some clones in this sample may be carry-over from other donors' samples. Both conserved end residues are part of each CDR3. The D gene is left open where the match is weak. Rows give clone size only sometimes, using once, few, many, or a class for an expanded clone.

d_gene | j_gene | abundance | v_gene | CDR3aa | CDR3nt
- | TRBJ2-7 | - | TRBV19 | CASRWDGYSYEQYF | TGTGCCAGTAGATGGGACGGATACTCCTACGAGCAGTACTTC
- | TRBJ2-7 | - | TRBV4-3 | CASSQDWSGRAEQYF | TGCGCCAGCAGCCAAGATTGGTCAGGACGGGCAGAGCAGTACTTC
TRBD1 | TRBJ1-5 | few | TRBV12-3/TRBV12-4 | CASSLIGQGAQPQHF | TGTGCCAGCAGTTTGATCGGACAGGGGGCTCAGCCCCAGCATTTT
TRBD1 | TRBJ2-3 | many | TRBV4-2 | CASSASGGGQGTDTQYF | TGTGCCAGCTCGGCCAGTGGAGGGGGACAGGGGACAGATACGCAGTATTTT
- | TRBJ2-5 | - | TRBV12-3/TRBV12-4 | CASTLTGRFQETQYF | TGTGCCAGCACTCTAACGGGGAGGTTTCAAGAGACCCAGTACTTC
- | TRBJ2-7 | - | TRBV7-4 | CASGPPGRDLYEQYF | TGTGCCAGCGGGCCCCCCGGGCGCGATCTCTACGAGCAGTACTTC
- | TRBJ1-5 | once | TRBV19 | CATMIQGIRNQPQHF | TGTGCCACGATGATCCAGGGTATTCGCAATCAGCCCCAGCATTTT
- | TRBJ1-1 | - | TRBV11-1 | CASSLDLVGTEAFF | TGTGCCAGCAGCTTAGACCTGGTAGGCACTGAAGCTTTCTTT
- | TRBJ2-1 | - | TRBV6-2/TRBV6-3 | CASSLSGESYNEQFF | TGTGCCAGCAGTCTTTCAGGGGAGTCCTACAATGAGCAGTTCTTC
- | TRBJ2-1 | - | TRBV11-2 | CASSLALRVNEQFF | TGTGCCAGCAGCTTAGCTCTCAGGGTGAATGAGCAGTTCTTC
- | TRBJ2-2 | few | TRBV7-8 | CASSLRRSGNTGELFF | TGTGCCAGCAGCTTAAGGCGAAGTGGGAACACCGGGGAGCTGTTTTTT
- | TRBJ2-5 | many | TRBV11-2 | CASSLVGETQYF | TGTGCCAGCAGCTTAGTGGGAGAGACCCAGTACTTC
- | TRBJ2-2 | - | TRBV7-2 | CASSSRTTPTGELFF | TGTGCCAGCAGCTCTAGGACAACTCCTACCGGGGAGCTGTTTTTT
TRBD1 | TRBJ1-6 | - | TRBV7-6 | CASSPTVNRGRGASAPLHF | TGTGCCAGCAGCCCCACTGTTAACAGGGGGCGCGGCGCCAGTGCACCCCTCCACTTT
TRBD2 | TRBJ2-1 | - | TRBV6-2/TRBV6-3 | CASSYTGGSYNEQFF | TGTGCCAGCAGTTACACGGGGGGGTCCTACAATGAGCAGTTCTTC
- | TRBJ1-6 | - | TRBV7-2 | CASGGVNNSPLHF | TGTGCCAGCGGGGGGGTTAATAATTCACCCCTCCACTTT
- | TRBJ1-5 | - | TRBV7-8 | CASSLRVGADQPQHF | TGTGCCAGCAGCTTACGGGTGGGGGCGGATCAGCCCCAGCATTTT
- | TRBJ2-3 | few | TRBV7-2 | CASSLVPGPASTDTQYF | TGTGCCAGCAGCTTAGTACCGGGACCCGCTAGCACAGATACGCAGTATTTT
- | TRBJ2-7 | - | TRBV19 | CASSFDYRDLTGEQYF | TGTGCCAGTAGTTTCGACTACCGGGACCTTACTGGGGAGCAGTACTTC
- | TRBJ2-5 | few | TRBV11-2 | CASSLDLGQSGETQYF | TGTGCCAGCAGCTTAGATTTGGGGCAGAGTGGGGAGACCCAGTACTTC
TRBD2 | TRBJ2-1 | few | TRBV7-9 | CASSLAWGVLAGGGYNEQFF | TGTGCCAGCAGCTTAGCCTGGGGGGTGCTAGCGGGGGGAGGCTACAATGAGCAGTTCTTC
- | TRBJ2-5 | - | TRBV13 | CASSLRGVETQYF | TGTGCCAGCAGCTTAAGAGGGGTCGAGACCCAGTACTTC
- | TRBJ2-7 | - | TRBV4-1 | CASSQDTVGRSYEQYF | TGCGCCAGCAGCCAAGATACGGTCGGACGGAGCTACGAGCAGTACTTC
TRBD1 | TRBJ1-1 | - | TRBV5-6 | CASSPDGTGIPEAFF | TGTGCCAGCAGCCCCGACGGGACAGGGATTCCTGAAGCTTTCTTT
- | TRBJ2-2 | - | TRBV7-6 | CASSDKGRGTGELFF | TGTGCCAGCAGCGACAAGGGGCGAGGCACCGGGGAGCTGTTTTTT
TRBD1 | TRBJ1-1 | - | TRBV6-6 | CASSYSRGRDTEAFF | TGTGCCAGCAGTTACTCAAGGGGGCGAGACACTGAAGCTTTCTTT
- | TRBJ1-1 | once | TRBV27 | CASSLSTGPNTEAFF | TGTGCCAGCAGTTTATCCACAGGGCCGAACACTGAAGCTTTCTTT
- | TRBJ2-7 | - | TRBV7-2 | CASSSYRVSYEQYF | TGTGCCAGCAGCTCCTACAGGGTCTCCTACGAGCAGTACTTC
- | TRBJ2-3 | many | TRBV7-8 | CASSLVLAMLADTQYF | TGTGCCAGCAGCTTAGTCCTAGCGATGTTAGCAGATACGCAGTATTTT
- | TRBJ2-7 | - | TRBV7-9 | CASSLGDSYEQYF | TGTGCCAGCAGCTTAGGCGATTCTTACGAGCAGTACTTC
- | TRBJ2-7 | - | TRBV4-1 | CASSRAGEQYF | TGCGCCAGCAGCCGCGCGGGCGAGCAGTACTTC
- | TRBJ2-4 | - | TRBV11-2 | CASSLVDSYIQYF | TGTGCCAGCAGCTTAGTCGACAGTTACATTCAGTACTTC
- | TRBJ2-7 | - | TRBV28 | CASSLKDSATYEQYF | TGTGCCAGCAGTCTCAAGGACAGTGCTACCTACGAGCAGTACTTC